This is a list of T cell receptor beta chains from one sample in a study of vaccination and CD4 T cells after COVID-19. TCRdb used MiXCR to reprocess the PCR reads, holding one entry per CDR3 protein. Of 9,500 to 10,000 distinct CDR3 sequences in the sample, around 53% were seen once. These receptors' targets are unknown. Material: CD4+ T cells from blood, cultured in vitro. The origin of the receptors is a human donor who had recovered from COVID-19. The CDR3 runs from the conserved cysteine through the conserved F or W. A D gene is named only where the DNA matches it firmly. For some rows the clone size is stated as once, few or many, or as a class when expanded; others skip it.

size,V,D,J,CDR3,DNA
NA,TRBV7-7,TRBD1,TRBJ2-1,CASSSALRQGYYNEQFF,TGTGCTAGCAGCTCCGCACTAAGACAGGGATACTACAATGAGCAGTTCTTC
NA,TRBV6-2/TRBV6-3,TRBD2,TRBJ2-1,CASSSLGPRGNDNEQFF,TGTGCCAGCAGTAGTCTGGGGCCGCGGGGGAACGACAATGAGCAGTTCTTC
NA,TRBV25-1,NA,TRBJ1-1,CASSEFAGRGTEAFF,TGTGCCAGCAGTGAATTTGCAGGGCGTGGCACTGAAGCTTTCTTT
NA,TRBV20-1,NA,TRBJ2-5,CSARERGGGRETQYF,TGCAGTGCTAGAGAGCGAGGGGGAGGAAGGGAGACCCAGTACTTC
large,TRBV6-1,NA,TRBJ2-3,CASSRADTQYF,TGTGCCAGCAGTAGGGCAGATACGCAGTATTTT
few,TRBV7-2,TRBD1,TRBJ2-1,CASSLRGQGGNEQFF,TGTGCCAGCAGCTTAAGGGGACAGGGGGGAAATGAGCAGTTCTTC
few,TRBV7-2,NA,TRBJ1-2,CASSLAIASRNGYTF,TGTGCCAGCAGCTTAGCGATAGCCAGCCGCAATGGCTACACCTTC
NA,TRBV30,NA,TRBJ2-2,CAWSGDRGGELFF,TGTGCCTGGAGCGGCGACCGGGGCGGGGAGCTGTTTTTT
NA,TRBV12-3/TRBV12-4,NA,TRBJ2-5,CASSSGSPGRETQYF,TGTGCCAGCAGTTCGGGGTCGCCTGGGAGAGAGACCCAGTACTTC
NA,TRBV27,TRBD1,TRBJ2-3,CATYPGGQGMDTRYF,TGTGCCACCTACCCGGGGGGACAGGGTATGGATACGCGGTATTTT
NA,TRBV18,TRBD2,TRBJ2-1,CASSPRLAGNYNEQFF,TGTGCCAGCTCACCACGACTAGCGGGAAATTACAATGAGCAGTTCTTC
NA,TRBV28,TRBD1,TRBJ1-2,CASKGQGDNYGYTF,TGTGCCAGCAAGGGACAGGGGGACAACTATGGCTACACCTTC
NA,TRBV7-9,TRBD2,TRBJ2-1,CASSYPAGAYNEQFF,TGTGCCAGCAGCTATCCGGCGGGGGCCTACAATGAGCAGTTCTTC
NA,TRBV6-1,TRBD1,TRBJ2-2,CASSPWDRVGTGELFF,TGTGCCAGCAGTCCATGGGACAGGGTGGGCACCGGGGAGCTGTTTTTT
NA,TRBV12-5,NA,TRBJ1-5,CASGFSAESQPQHF,TGTGCTAGTGGTTTTTCTGCGGAGAGTCAGCCCCAGCATTTT
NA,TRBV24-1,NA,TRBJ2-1,CATSVKGVNEQFF,TGTGCCACCAGTGTAAAGGGGGTCAATGAGCAGTTCTTC
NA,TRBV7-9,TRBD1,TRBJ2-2,CASSLIQGTGELFF,TGTGCCAGCAGCTTAATACAGGGGACCGGGGAGCTGTTTTTT
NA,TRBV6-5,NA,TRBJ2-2,CASSYRGPNTGELFF,TGTGCCAGCAGTTACCGCGGACCGAACACCGGGGAGCTGTTTTTT
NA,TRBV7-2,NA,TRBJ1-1,CASSPRDQGRTEAFF,TGTGCCAGCAGCCCCCGGGACCAGGGGAGGACTGAAGCTTTCTTT
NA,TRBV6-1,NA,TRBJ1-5,CASSLRDTNQPQHF,TGTGCCAGCAGTCTTCGGGACACCAATCAGCCCCAGCATTTT
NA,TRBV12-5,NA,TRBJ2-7,CASGLPYYEQYF,TGTGCTAGTGGTTTGCCCTACTACGAGCAGTACTTC
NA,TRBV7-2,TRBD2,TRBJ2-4,CASSLGGGATNIQYF,TGTGCCAGCAGCTTGGGCGGGGGGGCGACAAACATTCAGTACTTC
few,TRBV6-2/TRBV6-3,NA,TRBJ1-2,CASTGGNSGGYTF,TGTGCCAGCACCGGGGGAAATTCTGGGGGCTACACCTTC
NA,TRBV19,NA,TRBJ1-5,CASSYGQRQPQHF,TGTGCCAGTAGTTACGGACAACGTCAGCCCCAGCATTTT
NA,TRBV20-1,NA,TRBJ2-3,CSARGGRSTDTQYF,TGCAGTGCCAGGGGCGGGCGGAGCACAGATACGCAGTATTTT
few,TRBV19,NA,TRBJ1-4,CASNVAEKLFF,TGTGCCAGTAACGTGGCTGAAAAACTGTTTTTT
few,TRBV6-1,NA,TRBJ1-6,CASSETSGVPSPLHF,TGTGCCAGCAGTGAAACCTCCGGGGTCCCTTCACCCCTCCACTTT
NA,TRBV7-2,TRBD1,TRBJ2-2,CASSRGTGKWSGELFF,TGTGCCAGCAGCCGCGGGACAGGGAAGTGGAGCGGGGAGCTGTTTTTT
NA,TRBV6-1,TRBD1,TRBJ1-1,CASSENRGYTEAFF,TGTGCCAGCAGTGAAAACAGGGGATACACTGAAGCTTTCTTT
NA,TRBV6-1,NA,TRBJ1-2,CASKADSSYSGGYTF,TGTGCCAGCAAAGCGGACAGTTCGTATTCGGGTGGCTACACCTTC
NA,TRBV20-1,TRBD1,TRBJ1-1,CSARTGKNTEAFF,TGCAGTGCTAGGACAGGGAAGAACACTGAAGCTTTCTTT
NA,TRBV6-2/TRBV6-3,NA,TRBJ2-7,CAILRGLEAYEQYF,TGTGCCATCCTGAGGGGTCTCGAGGCCTACGAGCAGTACTTC
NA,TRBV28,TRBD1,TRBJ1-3,CASSRNLQGVNTIYF,TGTGCCAGCAGTCGCAATTTACAGGGGGTTAACACCATATATTTT
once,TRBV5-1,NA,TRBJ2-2,CASSLEDLRTGELFF,TGCGCCAGCAGCTTGGAGGACCTTAGGACCGGGGAGCTGTTTTTT
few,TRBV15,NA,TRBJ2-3,CATSRDLGDTQYF,TGTGCCACCAGCAGAGATTTAGGGGATACGCAGTATTTT
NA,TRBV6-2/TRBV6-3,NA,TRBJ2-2,CASSYGQTGELFF,TGTGCCAGCAGTTACGGGCAGACCGGGGAGCTGTTTTTT
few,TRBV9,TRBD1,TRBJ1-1,CASSIQGGGTEAFF,TGTGCCAGCAGCATACAGGGGGGAGGCACTGAAGCTTTCTTT
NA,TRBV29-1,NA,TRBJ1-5,CSVVEANQPQHF,TGCAGCGTTGTTGAGGCAAATCAGCCCCAGCATTTT
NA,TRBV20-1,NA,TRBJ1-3,CSASITEFGNTIYF,TGCAGTGCTTCAATTACGGAATTTGGAAACACCATATATTTT
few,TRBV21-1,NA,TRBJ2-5,CASSTQGGKETQYF,TGTGCCAGCAGCACACAGGGGGGCAAAGAGACCCAGTACTTC
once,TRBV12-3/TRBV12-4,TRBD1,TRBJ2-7,CASSSTDRGGSYEQYF,TGTGCCAGCAGTTCAACCGACAGGGGAGGATCCTACGAGCAGTACTTC
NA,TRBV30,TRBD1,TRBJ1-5,CAWSIPGTVKEPQHF,TGTGCCTGGAGTATTCCCGGGACAGTCAAGGAGCCCCAGCATTTT